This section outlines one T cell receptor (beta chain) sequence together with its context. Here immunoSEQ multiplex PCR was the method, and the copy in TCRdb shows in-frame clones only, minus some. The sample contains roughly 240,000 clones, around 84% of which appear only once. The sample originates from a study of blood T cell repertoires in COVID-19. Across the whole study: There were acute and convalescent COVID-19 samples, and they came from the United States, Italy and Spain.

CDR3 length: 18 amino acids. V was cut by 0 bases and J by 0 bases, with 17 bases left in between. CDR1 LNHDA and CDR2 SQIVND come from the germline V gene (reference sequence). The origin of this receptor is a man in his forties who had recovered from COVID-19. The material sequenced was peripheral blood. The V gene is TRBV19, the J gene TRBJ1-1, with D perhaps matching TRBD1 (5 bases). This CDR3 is CASSIDGEVGEMNTEAFF. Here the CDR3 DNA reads TGTGCCAGTAGTATAGATGGGGAGGTGGGGGAGATGAACACTGAAGCTTTCTTT.